Given below is one T cell receptor beta chain in context. The antigen it binds to is not known. Qualities for individual bases were not recorded, and no much larger clone is one base off. CDR1 and CDR2 are read off the germline V gene (reference sequence) as LNHDA and SQIVND. The CDR3 numbers 15 residues from cysteine through phenylalanine. Kept here is only the CDR3 DNA, which spans 45 bases and is read in frame from base 1. V is shortened by 4 bases, J by 3 bases, and the region joining them spans 13 bases. The sample is drawn from a study of shared clonotypes between healthy human individuals (dated by TCRdb to between 2020 and 2021). With respect to the entire study: The cohort included three men and a couple of women between 18 and 49 years of age. For each donor, CD4 naive and CD4 memory were each run on three plates, CD8 naive on two plates, and CD8 memory on one plate. To estimate repertoire size and how much clonotype sharing occurs between individuals, the study deeply sequenced the blood TCR repertoires of about five healthy adults. Different laboratories and diverse techniques were used to prepare libraries and sequence TCR repertoires, to increase sequencing depth and limit assay-specific biases. Per donor, leukapheresis produced somewhere between about 0.9 and 10 billion PBMCs. Summary of the overall study and its limitations: Incomplete sequencing was indicated by rarefaction of sorted-subset datasets, despite the large sequencing depth. Pairwise subsampling indicated that sequencing depth was expected to affect the degree of clonotype sharing among donors. Clonotypes shared by all four sorted-subset donors showed higher generation probabilities than non-shared clonotypes. Sampling was restricted to blood, and TCR repertoires in tissues likely differ from the TCR repertoires found in blood. Larger estimated clonotype richness was generally found for naive subsets than for memory subsets. The small number of donors limited the genetic and exposure-history diversity represented. Across a few donors, about 4.5% of naive CD4, roughly 3.5% of naive CD8, about 2.3% of memory CD4, and approximately 0.4% of memory CD8 clonotypes were shared.

Using the deep immunoSEQ assay, multiplex PCR amplified TCR CDR3 regions from genomic DNA. Genomic DNA extracted from each cell subset was distributed evenly over all wells of several immunoSEQ 96-well plates, and each plate served as one replicate. For sorted subsets, each replicate PCR was loaded with about 200 ng genomic DNA, equivalent to about 33,000 T cell genomes. Purified libraries were quantified with a Qubit 3.0 fluorometer, sized on a Bioanalyzer 2100, and re-quantified with the KAPA Library Quantification kit. Each immunoSEQ 96-well plate was sequenced on its own single-read 150-cycle Illumina NextSeq 550 flow cell. Per the authors' processing: The immunoSEQ output contained only junctional sequences without quality scores, so filtering could not match that applied to full-length reads. To assign V/J genes and CDR3, sequences were annotated using PyIR, a Python wrapper for IgBLAST v1.9, with IMGT germline references. Reads with weak V/J assignments (E-value above 1e-6), missing CDR3, stop codons, out-of-frame junctions, or ambiguous translated residues were removed. V3J clonotypes were defined as sequences sharing the same inferred V gene, J gene, and CDR3 amino acid sequence. To compute the percentage overlap between repertoires, the number of shared unique clonotypes was divided by the size of the smaller repertoire. Richness of each repertoire was evaluated using RTK rarefaction, the Chao1 estimator, and Recon v2.1 estimates of unobserved clonotypes. Generation probabilities for all TCRbeta clonotypes obtained by the gDNA method from a handful of donors were computed using OLGA. TCRdb took over this immuneACCESS table, retaining in-frame rearrangements with V and J assigned. Such tables are incomplete; in checked studies, under half of the missing clones stem from an unresolved V gene, and the remainder is unexplained. D and trimming come from the DNA, and the V and J calls and clone size come from that table. Present in this sample are some 2.3 million clones, approximately 95% of which were seen just once. The ten biggest clones cover about 0.37% of the sample.

Donors were healthy HIV-negative adults with no recently reported acute infections or vaccinations. Only Caucasian adults living in Nashville, Tennessee, USA were represented among the donors. Magnetic negative selection was used to enrich CD4+ T cells, after which naive cells were positively selected on CD45RA and the negative fraction became the memory subset. After blood collection by leukapheresis, PBMCs were isolated using Ficoll-Histopaque density gradient centrifugation and then cryopreserved in the vapor phase of liquid nitrogen. Purity and quantity of every magnetically sorted T cell population were checked by analytical flow cytometry. Genomic DNA was isolated from every sorted fraction and measured by UV absorbance on a Nanodrop 2000c.

Recombination joined TRBV19 with TRBJ1-5, with TRBD1 perhaps the D gene, on 5 matching bases. The origin of this receptor is a man younger than 35 in good health. Some clones in this sample may be carry-over from other donors' samples. Sequencing input: naive CD4+ T cells from PBMCs. The cell subset or site label, as the study defines it: CD45RA+ positively selected. The CDR3 sequence is CASSNPTGSNQPQHF. The base sequence is TGTGCCAGTAGTAATCCCACAGGCTCCAATCAGCCCCAGCATTTT.